A selection of T cell receptor beta chains follows, all from one sample in a study of CXCR3-negative and CXCR3-positive naive CD8 T cells. TCRdb reprocessed the 5' RACE reads, keeping one entry per CDR3 protein, no DNA. The specimen's table records under 30,000 distinct CDR3 sequences. The sample comprised memory CD8+ T cells from blood. The receptor set was obtained from a human donor in good health. Some clones in this sample may be carry-over from other donors' samples. The CDR3 runs from the conserved cysteine through the conserved F or W. The order of the fields is V gene, J gene, CDR3 protein.

TRBV4-3	TRBJ2-1	CASSQADQGYNEQFF
TRBV7-2	TRBJ2-2	CASLTKWSLGTGELVF
TRBV29-1	TRBJ1-2	CSVEPGPLNGYTF
TRBV19	TRBJ1-2	CASSLSASNYGYTF
TRBV28	TRBJ1-5	CASSPRTGGDQPQHF
TRBV7-7	TRBJ2-2	CALLAANTGELFF
TRBV7-3	TRBJ2-7	CASSLIGSGGEQYF
TRBV20-1	TRBJ1-6	CSAGSPHDRRYSYNSPLHF
TRBV7-9	TRBJ2-1	CASSSNRGERVNHEQFF
TRBV12-5	TRBJ2-5	CASGRSVQETQYF
TRBV20-1	TRBJ2-1	CSASELQGYNEQFF
TRBV6-5	TRBJ2-1	CASRGTLYNEQFF
TRBV29-1	TRBJ2-2	CSVRTVNTGELFF
TRBV4-1	TRBJ1-5	CASSQGIVGNQPQHF
TRBV29-1	TRBJ2-5	CSVQDAGGPVFETQYF
TRBV27	TRBJ1-1	CASSRTGTEAFF
TRBV28	TRBJ2-1	CASSYPSKRSSYNEQFF
TRBV5-1	TRBJ2-7	CASSWGGDEQYF
TRBV7-9	TRBJ1-1	CASSLTDTNTEAFF
TRBV6-2/TRBV6-3	TRBJ2-7	CASSYNRRASSPYEQYF
TRBV9	TRBJ1-1	CASQAGTGWNAEAFF
TRBV7-2	TRBJ1-1	CASGGGTGYTEAFF
TRBV4-3	TRBJ2-7	CASSQDEGSSYEQYF
TRBV20-1	TRBJ1-4	CSPITGEGEKLFF
TRBV6-5	TRBJ2-1	CASRASGGASYNEQFF
TRBV25-1	TRBJ2-1	CASSDRGTARGGEQFF
TRBV29-1	TRBJ2-1	CSVEGDRGGGEQFF
TRBV4-3	TRBJ2-5	CASSQGASGQETQYF